The 27 T cell receptor beta chains below all came from one sample that was sequenced in a study of CD8 T cells in Susac syndrome. Reverse transcription of about 0.5 to 1 ug RNA was carried out with random hexamers. TCRdb re-called the immunoSEQ multiplex PCR reads through MiXCR, storing one row per CDR3 protein. The sample consists of roughly 150,000 distinct CDR3 sequences, around 95% of them appearing once. Sequencing used CD4+ T cells from PBMCs. Receptors originate from a human donor in good health.

The chain couples TRBV18 to TRBJ2-5; tentative D call: TRBD1 (5 bases). The CDR3 has 14 residues. CDR1 KGHSH and CDR2 LQKENI come from the germline V gene. Trimming stripped 3 bases from V and 2 bases from J, with 10 bases between. The CDR3, as DNA: TGTGCCAGCTCACCCGGGCAGGGACAAGAGACCCAGTACTTC. It specifies CASSPGQGQETQYF.

The V call is TRBV5-1, the J call TRBJ2-4, with TRBD1 identical over 7 bases. The junction had 4 bases not matched to a gene; V was cut back by 2 bases and J by 8 bases. The CDR3 consists of 13 residues. Germline V gene sequence: CDR1 SGHRS, CDR2 YFSETQ. CDR3 in DNA: TGCGCCAGCAGCTTCGAGGGGGCGGACATTCAGTACTTC. Protein product: CASSFEGADIQYF.

Written as DNA, the CDR3 is TGTGCCAGCAGCTTAAGGGGGGGACAGGAAGCTTTCTTT. Amino acids: CASSLRGGQEAFF. V is TRBV7-3 and J is TRBJ1-1; the match to TRBD1 covers 7 bases. The CDR3 loop spans 13 amino acids. V dropped 1 base and J dropped 8; count of bases not matched to a gene: 4. CDR1 is SGHTA and CDR2 is FQGTGA in the germline V gene.

The chain uses TRBV20-1 and TRBJ1-1; D perhaps matches TRBD1 (6 bases). There are 14 residues in the CDR3. V shed 6 bases and J shed 3 bases, with 17 bases lying between them. CDR1 is DFQATT and CDR2 is SNEGSKA in the germline V gene (reference sequence). CDR3 in amino acids: CSAPRTVFYTEAFF. As DNA, the CDR3 is TGCAGTGCACCCCGGACAGTATTTTACACTGAAGCTTTCTTT.

V is TRBV29-1 and J is TRBJ1-1, with TRBD1 identical over 8 bases. Germline CDR1 reads SQVTM; CDR2 reads ANQGSEA. The CDR3 consists of 12 residues. Trimming took 7 bases from V and 7 from J; bases not matched to a gene: 8. The CDR3 sequence is CSAGTGAIEAFF. CDR3 DNA: TGCAGCGCTGGGACAGGCGCTATTGAAGCTTTCTTT.

The rearrangement joins TRBV5-6 to TRBJ2-5; TRBD1 might be the D (6 bases). V lost 0 bases to trimming and J lost 7 bases, with 10 bases between them. Germline assignment: CDR1 SGHDT and CDR2 YYEEEE. This CDR3 has 13 amino acids. The CDR3 sequence is CASSLEGRGTQYF. The CDR3, as DNA: TGTGCCAGCAGCTTGGAGGGCAGGGGGACCCAGTACTTC.

The chain combines TRBV20-1 with TRBJ2-7; tentative D call: TRBD2 (7 bases). CDR3 size: 12 residues. Trimming shortened V by 2 bases and J by 5 bases, and 10 bases separated the two germline ends. Germline assignment: CDR1 DFQATT and CDR2 SNEGSKA (reference sequence). CDR3 DNA sequence: TGCAGTGCTAGAAACGGGGGGCACGAGCAGTACTTC. Amino acids: CSARNGGHEQYF.

CDR3: CASSQDKRQAHGYTF. The DNA for the CDR3 is TGTGCCAGCAGCCAAGATAAACGGCAGGCTCACGGCTACACCTTC. The rearrangement uses TRBV3-1 and TRBJ1-2; D gene uncertain. V was clipped by 0 bases and J by 8 bases, with 16 bases between them. There are 15 residues in the CDR3. Germline CDR1 LGHDT, CDR2 YNNKEL (reference sequence).

This chain connects TRBV20-1 to TRBJ2-1, with D hard to call. CDR3 length: 11 amino acids. V lost 1 base and J 8 bases, leaving 6 bases between the germline ends. Germline CDR1 DFQATT, CDR2 SNEGSKA (reference sequence). The CDR3 region is CSARGIHEQFF. The CDR3 coding sequence is TGCAGTGCTAGAGGCATACATGAGCAGTTCTTC.

The chain joins TRBV18 to TRBJ1-6; weak D call: TRBD1 (5 bases). CDR1 and CDR2 from the germline V gene are KGHSH and LQKENI. V lost 6 bases, J lost 7 bases, and 13 bases lay in between. The CDR3 sequence is 14 residues long. CDR3 residues: CASSLDSFNSPLHF. CDR3 bases: TGTGCCAGCTCTCTTGACAGTTTCAATTCACCCCTCCACTTT.

V gene TRBV5-4 combines with J gene TRBJ2-5; 8 bases are a match to TRBD2. V gave up 3 bases and J gave up 1 base; unmatched junction bases: 5. This CDR3 comprises 15 residues. Germline CDR1 and CDR2: SGHNT and YYREEE (reference sequence). Here the CDR3 DNA reads TGTGCCAGCAGCTCCCAGCGGGGGAGCCAAGAGACCCAGTACTTC. This codes for CASSSQRGSQETQYF.

The CDR3 sequence: CASSTRVMSYNEQFF. CDR3 nucleotide sequence: TGTGCCAGCAGCACGCGGGTGATGTCCTACAATGAGCAGTTCTTC. The chain uses TRBV14 and TRBJ2-1; D possibly corresponds to TRBD2 (5 bases). Germline lookup yields CDR1 SGHDN and CDR2 FVKESK. The CDR3 runs to 15 residues. V was cut by 5 bases and J by 1 base, with 12 bases left in between.

J is TRBJ2-5 and V is TRBV20-1, with D uncertain. Germline assignment: CDR1 DFQATT and CDR2 SNEGSKA (reference sequence). The CDR3 has 13 residues. The V and J ends lost 3 bases and 3 bases respectively, with 11 bases between them. CDR3 amino acids: CSASGLLKETQYF. The CDR3 coding sequence is TGCAGTGCTAGTGGGCTCCTGAAAGAGACCCAGTACTTC.

This chain links TRBV6-1 with TRBJ2-7, with D tentatively TRBD2 (6 bases). The CDR3 spans 14 residues. Looked up from germline, CDR1 is MNHNS and CDR2 is SASEGT. With 3 bases removed from V and 5 bases from J, the gap between germline ends came to 14 bases. CDR3 residues: CASSEEGNSNEQYF. CDR3 nucleotide sequence: TGTGCCAGCAGTGAGGAGGGGAATAGCAACGAGCAGTACTTC.

The chain uses TRBV12-3 or TRBV12-4 and TRBJ1-3; no clear D. Trimming left V 7 bases short and J 7 bases short, with 14 bases between. CDR3 length equals 13 residues. CDR3 nucleotides: TGTGCCAGCAAGCTAAGGGAGGCGAACACCATATATTTT. It codes for CASKLREANTIYF.

The rearrangement uses TRBV20-1 and TRBJ1-4, with D unresolved. Germline loops: CDR1 DFQATT, CDR2 SNEGSKA (reference sequence). The CDR3 sequence is 13 residues long. The V end lost 2 bases, the J end lost 7 bases, and 11 bases lay between the germline ends. CDR3 loop: CSARKGSTEKLFF. The CDR3 DNA follows: TGCAGTGCTAGAAAAGGATCCACTGAAAAACTGTTTTTT.

The chain carries TRBV7-3 and TRBJ2-3, with 10 bases aligning to TRBD2. Germline values: CDR1 SGHTA, CDR2 FQGTGA. After removal of 4 bases from V and 1 base from J, the junction contained 5 bases not matched to a gene. The CDR3 loop spans 16 amino acids. CDR3 DNA: TGTGCCAGCAGCTCCAGCGGGGGGGCGGGCACAGATACGCAGTATTTT. It is translated as CASSSSGGAGTDTQYF. Full variable domain (rest looked up from reference TRBV7-3 and TRBJ2-3): GAGVSQTPSNKVTEKGKYVELRCDPISGHTALYWYRQSLGQGPEFLIYFQGTGAADDSGLPNDRFFAVRPEGSVSTLKIQRTERGDSAVYLCASSSSGGAGTDTQYFGPGTRLTVL.

V gene TRBV6-6 combines with J gene TRBJ2-5; D is unresolved. Between the trimmed V and J ends, which lost 2 bases and 5 bases, there was a span of 6 bases. The CDR3 totals 12 residues. Per the germline V gene, CDR1 is MNHNY and CDR2 is SVGAGI (reference sequence). CDR3 DNA: TGTGCCAGCAGTTACAGGTCCGAGACCCAGTACTTC. Translating gives CASSYRSETQYF.

The genes are TRBV7-2 and TRBJ1-3; D is undetermined. Per the germline V gene, CDR1 is SGHTA and CDR2 is FQGNSA. The length of the CDR3 is 16 residues. Deletions cut 1 base from V and 2 bases from J, with 12 bases between. The CDR3 nucleotides read TGTGCCAGCAGCTTAGAATCGGGGAGTACTGGAAACACCATATATTTT. It specifies CASSLESGSTGNTIYF. Based on the CDR3 plus reference TRBV7-2 and TRBJ1-3, the full variable domain is GAGVSQSPSNKVTEKGKDVELRCDPISGHTALYWYRQSLGQGLEFLIYFQGNSAPDKSGLPSDRFSAERTGGSVSTLTIQRTQQEDSAVYLCASSLESGSTGNTIYFGEGSWLTVV.

This chain connects TRBV18 to TRBJ1-2, with 7 bases lining up with TRBD1. CDR3 length: 14 residues. CDR1 is KGHSH and CDR2 is LQKENI in the germline V gene. The V and J ends lost 2 bases and 7 bases, in that order; junction bases with no gene match: 7. The CDR3 DNA follows: TGTGCCAGCTCACCAACAGGGGCCACCTCTGGCTACACCTTC. Translated: CASSPTGATSGYTF.

This clonotype was seen a single time. This rearrangement joins TRBV18 to TRBJ1-1, with D unresolved. There are 13 residues in the CDR3. The V end was cut by 0 bases, the J end by 7 bases, with 9 bases between. Germline V lookup: CDR1 KGHSH, CDR2 LQKENI. The CDR3, as DNA: TGTGCCAGCTCACCACCAGGGAAGGGTGAAGCTTTCTTT. As protein: CASSPPGKGEAFF.

The genes are TRBV11-1 and TRBJ1-3, with D tentatively TRBD1 (5 bases). CDR1 is SGHAT and CDR2 is FQDESV in the germline V gene (reference sequence). Trimming removed 5 bases from V and 0 bases from J, with 17 bases in between. This CDR3 has 17 residues. The CDR3 DNA sequence: TGTGCCAGCAGCCTCAAACCGGGACGGCTCTCTGGAAACACCATATATTTT. This gives the protein CASSLKPGRLSGNTIYF.

The rearrangement joins TRBV10-3 to TRBJ2-7, with 13 bases identical to TRBD2. V trimming: 4 bases; J trimming: 4 bases; junction bases outside the gene matches: 4. The CDR3 spans 15 residues. CDR1 is ENHRY, CDR2 SYGVKD, per germline. CDR3 loop: CAISGGLAGLYEQYF. The CDR3 DNA is TGTGCCATCAGTGGGGGACTAGCGGGGCTATACGAGCAGTACTTC.

The chain recombines TRBV20-1 with TRBJ1-3; 10 nucleotides match TRBD1. The germline gives CDR1 DFQATT, CDR2 SNEGSKA (reference sequence). The V segment lost 6 bases and the J segment 8 bases; nucleotides outside the gene matches: 7. The CDR3 totals 13 residues. The CDR3 reads CSARGTGVYTIYF. For the CDR3, the DNA is TGCAGTGCCAGGGGGACAGGGGTATACACCATATATTTT.

The V call is TRBV20-1, the J call TRBJ2-5, with D unclear. The ends were cut back, 5 bases at V and 5 bases at J, with 12 bases in the middle. The CDR3 spans 12 residues. Germline CDR1 DFQATT, CDR2 SNEGSKA (reference sequence). The CDR3 loop reads CSAPWVRETQYF. The CDR3 DNA reads as TGCAGTGCTCCTTGGGTCAGGGAGACCCAGTACTTC.

The gene calls are TRBV5-6 and TRBJ2-7; D not certain. The CDR3 is 11 amino acids. Germline V gene lookup returns CDR1 SGHDT and CDR2 YYEEEE. V shed 5 bases and J shed 4 bases, with 7 bases lying between them. CDR3 nucleotides: TGTGCCAGCAGTCGCGAGTACGAGCAGTACTTC. Translated: CASSREYEQYF.

The rearrangement links TRBV5-1 to TRBJ2-2, with D possibly matching TRBD2 (5 bases). CDR1 SGHRS and CDR2 YFSETQ come from the germline V gene. This CDR3 region has 14 residues. V lost 4 bases and J lost 3, with 10 bases in between. The CDR3 region has the DNA TGCGCCAGCAGCGGATTGGGAGACACCGGGGAGCTGTTTTTT. Protein sequence: CASSGLGDTGELFF.